The source of this T cell receptor (beta chain) is a study of beta chain features in type 1 diabetes. Looking at the study overall: Healthy donors resembled patients in age, gender and cell yields. Overall study results and limits: Cells expressing TCR highly could be over-represented by cDNA sequencing.

Sorting with CD45RO/CCR7/CD25/CD127/CD95/CD27 yielded naive, central memory, regulatory and stem-like memory CD4+ cells. The CDR3 sequence is 16 residues long. Germline V gives CDR1 SGDLS, CDR2 YYNGEE. Trimming left V 0 bases short and J 6 bases short, with 19 bases between. To note about this clone: Its specificity is not known.

All of the isolated RNA was reverse transcribed, so expressed TCRB transcripts were sequenced. Only in-frame clones appear in the TCRdb table, and some are missing; sequencing was by immunoSEQ multiplex PCR. The sample yields about 110,000 clones, 40% seen once. The sequencing input was stem cell memory CD4+ T cells from blood. This sequence joins TRBV9 and TRBJ2-7, with D hard to call. The origin of this receptor is a young woman in good health. The CDR3 sequence is CASSVATIGDFSEQYF. The CDR3 DNA is TGTGCCAGCAGCGTAGCTACGATTGGAGATTTCTCCGAGCAGTACTTC.